The T cell receptor (beta chain) under discussion was sequenced for a study of T cells expressing NK-cell markers. Findings and limits, study-wide: Dominant NKG2C+ clonotypes in over 5 donors made up roughly 1.0-8% of CD8+ T cells.

As for this clonotype: The antigen remains unidentified.

Germline values: CDR1 LNHDA, CDR2 SQIVND (reference sequence). This CDR3 comprises 14 residues. TCRdb re-called the 5' RACE reads and catalogs CDR3 proteins one per entry, DNA excluded. The repertoire table contains approximately 550,000 distinct CDR3 sequences. The gene calls are TRBV19 and TRBJ1-1; the D call of TRBD1 rests on TCRdb alone, since no DNA is present to check it. This receptor was taken from a man aged 18 to 29 in good health. The sample was blood T cells: a sorted CD56 or NKG2C T cell subset, CD4+ or CD8+ T cells, or bulk PBMC T cells (not recorded which). The CDR3 loop is CASSMTGQNTEAFF.